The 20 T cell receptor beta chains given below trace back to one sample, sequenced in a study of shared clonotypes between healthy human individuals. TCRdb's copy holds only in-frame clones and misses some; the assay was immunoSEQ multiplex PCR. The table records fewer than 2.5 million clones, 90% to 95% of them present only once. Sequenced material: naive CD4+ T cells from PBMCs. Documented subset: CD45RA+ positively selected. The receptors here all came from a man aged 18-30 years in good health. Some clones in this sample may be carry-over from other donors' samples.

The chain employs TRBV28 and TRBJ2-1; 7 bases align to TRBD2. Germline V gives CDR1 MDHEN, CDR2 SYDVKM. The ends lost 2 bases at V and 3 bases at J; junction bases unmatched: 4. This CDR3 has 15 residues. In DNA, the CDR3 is TGTGCCAGCAGTTTAGCCGGGACTAACTACAATGAGCAGTTCTTC. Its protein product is CASSLAGTNYNEQFF.

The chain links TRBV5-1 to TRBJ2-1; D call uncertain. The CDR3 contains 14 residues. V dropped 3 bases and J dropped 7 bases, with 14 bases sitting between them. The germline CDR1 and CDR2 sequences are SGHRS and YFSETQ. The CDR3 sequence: CASSSLMTGNEQFF. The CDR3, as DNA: TGCGCCAGCAGCTCGCTTATGACTGGGAATGAGCAGTTCTTC. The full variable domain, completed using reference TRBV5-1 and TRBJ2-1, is KAGVTQTPRYLIKTRGQQVTLSCSPISGHRSVSWYQQTPGQGLQFLFEYFSETQRNKGNFPGRFSGRQFSNSRSEMNVSTLELGDSALYLCASSSLMTGNEQFFGPGTRLTVL.

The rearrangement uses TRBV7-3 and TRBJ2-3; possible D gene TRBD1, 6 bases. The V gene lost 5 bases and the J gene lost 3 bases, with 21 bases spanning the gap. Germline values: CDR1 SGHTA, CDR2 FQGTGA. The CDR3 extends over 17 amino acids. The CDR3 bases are TGTGCCAGCAGCCCCGGCGTCGCAACAGGGAGAACAGATACGCAGTATTTT. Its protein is CASSPGVATGRTDTQYF.

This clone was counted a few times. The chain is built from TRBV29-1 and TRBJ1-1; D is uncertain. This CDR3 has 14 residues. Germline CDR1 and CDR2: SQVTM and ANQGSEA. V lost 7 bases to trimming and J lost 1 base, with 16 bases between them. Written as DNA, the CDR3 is TGCAGCGCCCTCGGAGCCAATACGAACACTGAAGCTTTCTTT. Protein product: CSALGANTNTEAFF.

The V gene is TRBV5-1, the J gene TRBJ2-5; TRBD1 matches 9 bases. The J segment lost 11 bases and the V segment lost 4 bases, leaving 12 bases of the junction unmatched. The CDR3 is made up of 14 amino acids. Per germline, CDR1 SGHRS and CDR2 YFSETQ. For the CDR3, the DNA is TGCGCCAGCAGCCCTAGACAGGGGGTTTGGGAGCAGTACTTC. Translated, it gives CASSPRQGVWEQYF.

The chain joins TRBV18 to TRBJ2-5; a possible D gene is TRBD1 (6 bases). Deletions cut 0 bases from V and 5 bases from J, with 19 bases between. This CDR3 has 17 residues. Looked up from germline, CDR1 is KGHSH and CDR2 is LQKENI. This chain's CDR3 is CASSPPSRGSAWETQYF. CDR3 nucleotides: TGTGCCAGCTCACCACCGTCCAGGGGTAGCGCGTGGGAGACCCAGTACTTC.

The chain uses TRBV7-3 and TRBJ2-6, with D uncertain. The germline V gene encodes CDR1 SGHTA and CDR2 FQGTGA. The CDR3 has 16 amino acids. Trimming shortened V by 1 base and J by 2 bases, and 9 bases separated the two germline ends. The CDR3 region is CASSLRPWPGANVLTF. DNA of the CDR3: TGTGCCAGCAGCTTAAGGCCGTGGCCTGGGGCCAACGTCCTGACTTTC.

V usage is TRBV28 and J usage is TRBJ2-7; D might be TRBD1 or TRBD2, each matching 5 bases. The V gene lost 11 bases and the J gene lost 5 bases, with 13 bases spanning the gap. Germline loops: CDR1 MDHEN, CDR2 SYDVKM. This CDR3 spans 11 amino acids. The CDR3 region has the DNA TGTGCCGGGGGAAACAGCCACGAGCAGTACTTC. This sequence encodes CAGGNSHEQYF.

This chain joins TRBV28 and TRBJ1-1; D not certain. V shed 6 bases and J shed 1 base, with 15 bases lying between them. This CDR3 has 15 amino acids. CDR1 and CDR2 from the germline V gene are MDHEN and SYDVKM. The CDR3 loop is CASSRPLVGNTEAFF. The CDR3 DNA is TGTGCCAGCAGCCGGCCGTTGGTGGGGAACACTGAAGCTTTCTTT.

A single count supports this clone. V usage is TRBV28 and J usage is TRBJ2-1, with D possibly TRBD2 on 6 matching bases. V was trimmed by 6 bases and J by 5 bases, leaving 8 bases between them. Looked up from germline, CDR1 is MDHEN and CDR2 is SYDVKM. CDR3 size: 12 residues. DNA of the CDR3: TGTGCCAGCAGACTAGCCCACAATGAGCAGTTCTTC. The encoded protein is CASRLAHNEQFF.

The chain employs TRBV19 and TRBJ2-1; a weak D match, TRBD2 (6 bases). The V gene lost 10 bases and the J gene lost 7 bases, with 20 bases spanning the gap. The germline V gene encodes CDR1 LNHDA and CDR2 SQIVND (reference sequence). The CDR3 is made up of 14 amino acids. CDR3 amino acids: CATLRDSLGNEQFF. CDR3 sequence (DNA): TGTGCCACCCTCCGGGACTCCCTTGGGAATGAGCAGTTCTTC.

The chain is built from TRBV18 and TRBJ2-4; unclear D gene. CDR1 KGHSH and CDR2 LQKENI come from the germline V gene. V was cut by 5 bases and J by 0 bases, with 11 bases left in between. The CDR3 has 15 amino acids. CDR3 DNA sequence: TGTGCCAGCTCATCTCCGGGTCCAGCCAAAAACATTCAGTACTTC. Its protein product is CASSSPGPAKNIQYF.

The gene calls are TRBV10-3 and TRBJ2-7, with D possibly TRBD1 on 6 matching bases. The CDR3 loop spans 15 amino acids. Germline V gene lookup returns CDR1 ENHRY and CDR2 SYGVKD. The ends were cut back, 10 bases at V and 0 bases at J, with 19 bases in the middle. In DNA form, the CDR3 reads TGTGCCACAAAATGGACAGAAGAATACTCCTACGAGCAGTACTTC. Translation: CATKWTEEYSYEQYF.

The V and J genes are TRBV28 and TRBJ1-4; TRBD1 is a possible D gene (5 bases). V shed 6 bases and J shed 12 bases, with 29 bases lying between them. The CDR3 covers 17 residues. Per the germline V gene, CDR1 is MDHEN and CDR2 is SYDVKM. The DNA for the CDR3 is TGTGCCAGCAGAGAGCCCCTTTACAGGCATCTGAATGGGGAACTGTTTTTT. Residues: CASREPLYRHLNGELFF. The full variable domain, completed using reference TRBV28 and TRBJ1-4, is DVKVTQSSRYLVKRTGEKVFLECVQDMDHENMFWYRQDPGLGLRLIYFSYDVKMKEKGDIPEGYSVSREKKERFSLILESASTNQTSMYLCASREPLYRHLNGELFFGSGTQLSVL.

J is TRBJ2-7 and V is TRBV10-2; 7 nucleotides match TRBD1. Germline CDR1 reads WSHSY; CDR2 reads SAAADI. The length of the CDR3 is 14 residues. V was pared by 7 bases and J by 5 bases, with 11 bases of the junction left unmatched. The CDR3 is CASKRDSRIDEQYF. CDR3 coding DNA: TGCGCCAGCAAGAGGGACAGTCGAATTGACGAGCAGTACTTC.

CDR3 DNA: TGCGCCAGCAGCCAGCTACCAGGGTTGGCCTATGGCTACACCTTC. This codes for CASSQLPGLAYGYTF. The rearrangement links TRBV4-1 to TRBJ1-2, with D possibly TRBD1 on 5 matching bases. The V end was cut by 3 bases, the J end by 4 bases, with 15 bases between. This CDR3 region has 15 residues. Looked up from germline, CDR1 is MGHRA and CDR2 is YSYEKL.

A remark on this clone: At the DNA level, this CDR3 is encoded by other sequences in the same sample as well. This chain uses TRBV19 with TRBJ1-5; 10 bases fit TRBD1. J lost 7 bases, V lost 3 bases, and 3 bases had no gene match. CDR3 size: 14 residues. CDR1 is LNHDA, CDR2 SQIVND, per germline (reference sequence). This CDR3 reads CASSMRTGGQPQHF. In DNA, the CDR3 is TGTGCCAGTAGTATGAGGACAGGGGGGCAGCCCCAGCATTTT.

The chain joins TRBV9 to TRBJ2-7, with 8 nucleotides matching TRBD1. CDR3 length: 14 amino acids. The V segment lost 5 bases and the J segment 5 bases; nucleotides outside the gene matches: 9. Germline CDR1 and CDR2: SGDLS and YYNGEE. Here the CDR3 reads CASSLTGTGNEQYF. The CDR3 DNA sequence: TGTGCCAGCAGTTTGACCGGGACAGGTAACGAGCAGTACTTC.

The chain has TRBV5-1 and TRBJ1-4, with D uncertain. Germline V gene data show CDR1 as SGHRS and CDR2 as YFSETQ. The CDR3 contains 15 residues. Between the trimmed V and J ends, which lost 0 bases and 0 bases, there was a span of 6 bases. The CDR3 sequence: CASSLATATNEKLFF. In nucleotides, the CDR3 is TGCGCCAGCAGCTTGGCCACGGCAACTAATGAAAAACTGTTTTTT.

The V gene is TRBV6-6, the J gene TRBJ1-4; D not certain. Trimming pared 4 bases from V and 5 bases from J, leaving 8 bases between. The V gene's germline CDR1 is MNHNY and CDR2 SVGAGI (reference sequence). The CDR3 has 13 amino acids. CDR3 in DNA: TGTGCCAGCAGTTTCAGAGGAAATGAAAAACTGTTTTTT. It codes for CASSFRGNEKLFF.